The rows below give T cell receptor beta chains drawn from one sample of a study of blood T cell repertoires in COVID-19. Clones were sequenced by immunoSEQ multiplex PCR, and TCRdb holds only the in-frame ones, with some missing. Here the sample spans around 260,000 clones, roughly 80% being singletons. Input material: peripheral blood. Source of these receptors: a person aged 70 to 79 with COVID-19, enrolled during active disease. CDR3s include the opening cysteine and the closing phenylalanine or tryptophan. Each record gives: D gene, clone size, J gene, V gene, CDR3 DNA, CDR3 protein. A D gene is named only where the DNA matches it firmly. Clone sizes are given selectively: once, few, many, or a class where the clone is expanded.

>NA|NA|TRBJ2-7|TRBV7-2
TGTGCCAGCAGCTTAGCGCGGGGGCGCCACTACGAGCAGTACTTC
CASSLARGRHYEQYF
>NA|NA|TRBJ2-7|TRBV7-2
TGTGCCAGCAGCTTATCGGGTCCCACCTACGAGCAGTACTTC
CASSLSGPTYEQYF
>TRBD1|NA|TRBJ1-5|TRBV27
TGTGCCAGCAGTCTCGGACAGGGAAATCAGCCCCAGCATTTT
CASSLGQGNQPQHF
>TRBD2|NA|TRBJ2-5|TRBV19
TGTGCCAGTAGTATTTCTGGACTAGCGGTACAGACCCAGTACTTC
CASSISGLAVQTQYF
>TRBD2|NA|TRBJ2-7|TRBV6-2/TRBV6-3
TGTGCCAGCAGTTACGGTGCTAGCGGGACTGTGCAGTACTTC
CASSYGASGTVQYF
>NA|few|TRBJ1-3|TRBV12-3/TRBV12-4
TGTGCCAGCAGTTTCAGCTCTGGAAACACCATATATTTT
CASSFSSGNTIYF
>NA|NA|TRBJ2-2|TRBV2
TGTGCCAGCAGTGCGGTTGAGGGGGGGCAATGGAACACCGGGGAGCTGTTTTTT
CASSAVEGGQWNTGELFF
>NA|few|TRBJ2-1|TRBV28
TGTGCCAGCCGGGGGAACTACAATGAGCAGTTCTTC
CASRGNYNEQFF
>NA|few|TRBJ2-7|TRBV6-5
TGTGCCAGCAGCCCCCCGGGGGGCGTTTACGAGCAGTACTTC
CASSPPGGVYEQYF
>TRBD1|NA|TRBJ1-4|TRBV5-1
TGCGCCAGCAGCCTAACCGGGACAGATGAAAAACTGTTTTTT
CASSLTGTDEKLFF
>NA|few|TRBJ2-2|TRBV7-9
TGTGCCAGCAGCTTAGAGACCAGGGGAGCCGGGGAGCTGTTTTTT
CASSLETRGAGELFF
>TRBD1|NA|TRBJ1-2|TRBV28
TGTGCCAGCCAGGGGACAGGGGCTGGCTACACCTTC
CASQGTGAGYTF
>NA|NA|TRBJ2-2|TRBV24-1
TGTGCCACCAGTGATTTCCCGGGACAACACCCGAACACCGGGGAGCTGTTTTTT
CATSDFPGQHPNTGELFF
>TRBD2|NA|TRBJ2-5|TRBV27
TGTGCCAGCAGTCCTGCAACCGGGACTACCTTTCAAGAGACCCAGTACTTC
CASSPATGTTFQETQYF
>TRBD1|NA|TRBJ1-5|TRBV6-2/TRBV6-3
TGTGCCAGCAGTTTGCGACAGGGGAATCAGCCCCAGCATTTT
CASSLRQGNQPQHF
>NA|NA|TRBJ1-3|TRBV6-2/TRBV6-3
TGTGCCAGCAGTTCAGGACTACCGGCTGACTCTGGAAACACCATATATTTT
CASSSGLPADSGNTIYF
>NA|NA|TRBJ2-3|TRBV5-4
TGTGCCAGCAGCCACGTTCCAGGCACAGATACGCAGTATTTT
CASSHVPGTDTQYF
>TRBD1|NA|TRBJ1-3|TRBV7-8
TGTGCCAGCGGCACAGGGGGCTCTGGAAACACCATATATTTT
CASGTGGSGNTIYF
>NA|NA|TRBJ2-3|TRBV9
TGTGCCAGCAGCACAGGACACCTTCTCGAGGATACGCAGTATTTT
CASSTGHLLEDTQYF
>TRBD1|NA|TRBJ2-5|TRBV3-1/TRBV3-2
TGTGCCAGCAGCCAAGTCGGACGGACAGGAAAAGAGACCCAGTACTTC
CASSQVGRTGKETQYF
>TRBD1|NA|TRBJ2-1|TRBV25-1
TGTGCCAGCAGTGTACAGGGGTACAATGAGCAGTTCTTC
CASSVQGYNEQFF
>NA|NA|TRBJ2-5|TRBV7-2
TGTGCCAGCAGCTCCCCCGGGATGACCCAGTACTTC
CASSSPGMTQYF
>NA|NA|TRBJ2-7|TRBV21-1
TGTGCCAGCAGCCGGCGGACTAGCGGGAGTTGCGAGCAGTACTTC
CASSRRTSGSCEQYF
>TRBD1|NA|TRBJ1-4|TRBV9
TGTGCCAGCAGCGTATCAGGGGGCCCTGAAAAACTGTTTTTT
CASSVSGGPEKLFF
>NA|NA|TRBJ1-5|TRBV9
TGTGCCAGCAGCGTAGCAGGGCATCAGCCCCAGCATTTT
CASSVAGHQPQHF
>NA|NA|TRBJ2-7|TRBV7-6
TGTGCCAGCAGCTTAGCCCCCCCTCCCTCCAGTTACGAGCAGTACTTC
CASSLAPPPSSYEQYF
>NA|NA|TRBJ1-5|TRBV7-8
TGTGCCAGCAGCTTAGGACGGGGCAATCAGCCCCAGCATTTT
CASSLGRGNQPQHF
>NA|NA|TRBJ2-2|TRBV19
TGTGCCAGTAGCTCGGTTTGGAACACCGGGGAGCTGTTTTTT
CASSSVWNTGELFF
>NA|NA|TRBJ1-1|TRBV6-5
TGTGCCAGCAGTTATCCAGGGGATGCCCGTGAAGCTTTCTTT
CASSYPGDAREAFF
>TRBD2|NA|TRBJ2-1|TRBV6-1
TGTGCCAGCAGTGAATTAGCGGGGAGCTACAATGAGCAGTTCTTC
CASSELAGSYNEQFF
>TRBD2|NA|TRBJ2-1|TRBV7-9
TGTGCCAGCAGCCATTACCCCGGGACTAGCGGGGCATATGAGCAGTTCTTC
CASSHYPGTSGAYEQFF
>NA|NA|TRBJ2-7|TRBV3-1/TRBV3-2
TGTGCCAGCAGCCAAGGGATCGGAGTCTCCTACGAGCAGTACTTC
CASSQGIGVSYEQYF
>NA|few|TRBJ2-7|TRBV6-1
TGTGCCAGCAGTGAAGGTTATCTGGGTGAGCGGACGGTTTACGAGCAGTACTTC
CASSEGYLGERTVYEQYF
>NA|NA|TRBJ1-1|TRBV7-2
TGTGCCAGCAGCTTAGTAGAAAACACTGAAGCTTTCTTT
CASSLVENTEAFF
>NA|NA|TRBJ1-1|TRBV30
TGTGCCTGGACCCCTAAGCTTAAAAGCGGGCGGTTGAACACTGAAGCTTTCTTT
CAWTPKLKSGRLNTEAFF
>TRBD2|once|TRBJ2-2|TRBV27
TGTGCCAGCAGTCCATCCGGGACTAGAGTCGGGGAGCTGTTTTTT
CASSPSGTRVGELFF
>TRBD1|few|TRBJ1-2|TRBV19
TGTGCCAGTACAACAGGGGGCGCAGAAGGTGACTATGGCTACACCTTC
CASTTGGAEGDYGYTF
>NA|NA|TRBJ2-3|TRBV10-3
TGTGCCATCAGTGAGTCGGAGGGCGGGGTTACAGATACGCAGTATTTT
CAISESEGGVTDTQYF
>TRBD1|NA|TRBJ1-1|TRBV28
TGTGCCAGCAGTCATCAGGGGGCCTTGGACACTGAAGCTTTCTTT
CASSHQGALDTEAFF
>TRBD1|NA|TRBJ1-5|TRBV6-1
TGTGCCAGCAGTGGCTCGAGACAGGGGGCCCGTGGTCAGCCCCAGCATTTT
CASSGSRQGARGQPQHF